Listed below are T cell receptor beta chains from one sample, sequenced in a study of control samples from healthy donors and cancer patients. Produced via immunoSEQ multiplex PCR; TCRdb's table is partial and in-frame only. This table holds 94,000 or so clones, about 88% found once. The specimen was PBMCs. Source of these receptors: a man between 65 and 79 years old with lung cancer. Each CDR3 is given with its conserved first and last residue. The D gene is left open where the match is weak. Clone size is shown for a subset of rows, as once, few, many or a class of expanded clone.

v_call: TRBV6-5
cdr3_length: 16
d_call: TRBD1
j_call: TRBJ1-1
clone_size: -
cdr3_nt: TGTGCCAGCAGTTACACAGGGGCTCAGCTGAACACTGAAGCTTTCTTT
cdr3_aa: CASSYTGAQLNTEAFF

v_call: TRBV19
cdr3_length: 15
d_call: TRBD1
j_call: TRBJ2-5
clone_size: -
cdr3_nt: TGTGCCAGTAGTTTCCGGAACAGGGGGCGAGAGACCCAGTACTTC
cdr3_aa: CASSFRNRGRETQYF

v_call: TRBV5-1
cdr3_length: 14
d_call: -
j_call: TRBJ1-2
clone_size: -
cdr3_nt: TGCGCCAGCAGCTTGGATCCAGTAAACTATGGCTACACCTTC
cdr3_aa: CASSLDPVNYGYTF

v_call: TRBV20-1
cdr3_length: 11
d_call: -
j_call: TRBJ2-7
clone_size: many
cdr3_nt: TGCAGTGCTAGAGTTTTGTACGAGCAGTACTTC
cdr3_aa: CSARVLYEQYF

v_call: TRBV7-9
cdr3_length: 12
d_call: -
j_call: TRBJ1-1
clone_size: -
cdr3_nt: TGTGCCAGCAGCTTAGTCGCTACTGAAGCTTTCTTT
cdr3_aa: CASSLVATEAFF

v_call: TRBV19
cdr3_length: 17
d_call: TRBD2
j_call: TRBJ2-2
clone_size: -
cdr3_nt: TGTGCCAGTACCCGAGATGGGGGAGGGCGCAGCACCGGGGAGCTGTTTTTT
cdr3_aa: CASTRDGGGRSTGELFF

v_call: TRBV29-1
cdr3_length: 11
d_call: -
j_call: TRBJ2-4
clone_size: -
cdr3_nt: TGCAGCGTACCTATAAAAAACATTCAGTACTTC
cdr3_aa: CSVPIKNIQYF

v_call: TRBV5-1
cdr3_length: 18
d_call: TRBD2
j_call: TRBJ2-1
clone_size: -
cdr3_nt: TGCGCCAGCAGCTTGTGGACTAGCGGGGGGACGTCCTACAATGAGCAGTTCTTC
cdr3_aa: CASSLWTSGGTSYNEQFF

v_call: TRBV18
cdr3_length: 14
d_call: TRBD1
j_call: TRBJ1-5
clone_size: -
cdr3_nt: TGTGCCAGCTCACCCGGGACAGGGGAACAGCCCCAGCATTTT
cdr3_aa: CASSPGTGEQPQHF

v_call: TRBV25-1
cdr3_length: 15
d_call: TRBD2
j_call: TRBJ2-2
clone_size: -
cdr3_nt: TGTGCCAGCAGAAGAGCGGGGGGAAACACCGGGGAGCTGTTTTTT
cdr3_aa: CASRRAGGNTGELFF

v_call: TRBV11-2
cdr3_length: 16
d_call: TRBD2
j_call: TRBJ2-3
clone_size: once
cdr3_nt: TGTGCCAGCGGGCTAGCTTCGGGGGGGCATCAAGATACGCAGTATTTT
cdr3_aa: CASGLASGGHQDTQYF

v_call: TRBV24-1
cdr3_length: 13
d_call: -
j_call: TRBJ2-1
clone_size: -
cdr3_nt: TGTGCCACCAGTCGTGGTGGGGGAAATGAGCAGTTCTTC
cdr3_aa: CATSRGGGNEQFF

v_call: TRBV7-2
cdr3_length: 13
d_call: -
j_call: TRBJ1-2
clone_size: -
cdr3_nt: TGTGCCAGCAGCCCGGACCGATCTTATGGCTACACCTTC
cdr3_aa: CASSPDRSYGYTF

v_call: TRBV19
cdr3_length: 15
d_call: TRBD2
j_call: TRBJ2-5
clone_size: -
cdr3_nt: TGTGCCAGTACCGTAGCGGGGGACCTCCAAGAGACCCAGTACTTC
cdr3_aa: CASTVAGDLQETQYF

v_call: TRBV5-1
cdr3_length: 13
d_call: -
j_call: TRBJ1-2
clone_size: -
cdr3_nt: TGCGCCAGCAGCTTGGTCGACAACTATGGCTACACCTTC
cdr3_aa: CASSLVDNYGYTF

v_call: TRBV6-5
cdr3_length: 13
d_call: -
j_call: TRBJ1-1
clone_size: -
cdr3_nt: TGTGCCACCTGGACGGGATCGAACACTGAAGCTTTCTTT
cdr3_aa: CATWTGSNTEAFF

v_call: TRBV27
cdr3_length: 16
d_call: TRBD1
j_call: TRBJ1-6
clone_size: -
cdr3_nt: TGTGCCAGCAGCAGGACAGGGGGCAAGGGGAATTCACCCCTCCACTTT
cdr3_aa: CASSRTGGKGNSPLHF

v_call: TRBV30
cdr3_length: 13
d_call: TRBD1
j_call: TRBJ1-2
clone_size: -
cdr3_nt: TGTGCCTGGGGGAGGGACAGGCCCTATGGCTACACCTTC
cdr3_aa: CAWGRDRPYGYTF

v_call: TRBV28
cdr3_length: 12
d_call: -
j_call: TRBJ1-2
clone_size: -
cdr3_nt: TGTGCCAGCAGTGGGGCAGTCTATGGCTACACCTTC
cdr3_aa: CASSGAVYGYTF

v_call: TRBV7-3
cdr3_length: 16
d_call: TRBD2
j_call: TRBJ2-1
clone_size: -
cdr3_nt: TGTGCCAGCAGCCAGGGACTAGCGGGGGGGTTAAGTGAGCAGTTCTTC
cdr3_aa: CASSQGLAGGLSEQFF

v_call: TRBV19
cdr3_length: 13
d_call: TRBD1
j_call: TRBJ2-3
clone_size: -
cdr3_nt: TGTGCCAGTAGCATTACAGGGGTCGATACGCAGTATTTT
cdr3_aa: CASSITGVDTQYF

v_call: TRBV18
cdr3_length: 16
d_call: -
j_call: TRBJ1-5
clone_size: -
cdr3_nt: TGTGCCAGCTCACCGGGAGGACACCTGGATCATCAGCCCCAGCATTTT
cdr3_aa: CASSPGGHLDHQPQHF

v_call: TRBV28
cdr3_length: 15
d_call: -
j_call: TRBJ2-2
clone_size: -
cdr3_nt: TGTGCCAGCAGTCCCCCCCCGCCGCGAACCGGGGAGCTGTTTTTT
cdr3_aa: CASSPPPPRTGELFF

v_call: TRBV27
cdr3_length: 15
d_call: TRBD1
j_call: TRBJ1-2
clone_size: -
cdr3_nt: TGTGCCAGCAGTGCCCTGACAGGGGGCGCCTATGGCTACACCTTC
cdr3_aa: CASSALTGGAYGYTF

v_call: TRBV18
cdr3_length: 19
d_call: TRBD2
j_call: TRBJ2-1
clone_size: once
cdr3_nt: TGTGCCAGCTCACCCCTAGCGGGGCTTTCTCTTAGCTCCTACAATGAGCAGTTCTTC
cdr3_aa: CASSPLAGLSLSSYNEQFF

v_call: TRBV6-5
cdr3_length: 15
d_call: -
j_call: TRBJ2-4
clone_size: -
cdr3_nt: TGTGCCAGCAGTTACTCATTAGGAGCCAAAAACATTCAGTACTTC
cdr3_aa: CASSYSLGAKNIQYF

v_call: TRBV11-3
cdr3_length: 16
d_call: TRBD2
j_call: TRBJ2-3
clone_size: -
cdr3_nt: TGTGCCAGCAGCTCGCGGACTAGCGGGAACACAGATACGCAGTATTTT
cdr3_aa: CASSSRTSGNTDTQYF

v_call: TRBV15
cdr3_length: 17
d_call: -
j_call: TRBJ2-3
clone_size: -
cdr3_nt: TGTGCCACCAGCAGAGATCTCGGATCCTTCTCCACAGATACGCAGTATTTT
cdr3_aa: CATSRDLGSFSTDTQYF

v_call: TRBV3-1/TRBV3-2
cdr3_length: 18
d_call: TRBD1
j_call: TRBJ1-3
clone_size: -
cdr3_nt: TGTGCCAGCAGCCGGGTAGCCCGGACAGGGCGGTCTGGAAACACCATATATTTT
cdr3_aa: CASSRVARTGRSGNTIYF

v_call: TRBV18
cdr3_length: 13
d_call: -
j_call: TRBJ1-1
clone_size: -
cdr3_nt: TGTGCCAGCTCACTCCGGGCGAACACTGAAGCTTTCTTT
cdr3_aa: CASSLRANTEAFF

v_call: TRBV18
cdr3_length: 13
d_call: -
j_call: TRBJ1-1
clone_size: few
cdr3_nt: TGTGCCAGCGGGGAGGGTCAGAACACTGAAGCTTTCTTT
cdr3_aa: CASGEGQNTEAFF

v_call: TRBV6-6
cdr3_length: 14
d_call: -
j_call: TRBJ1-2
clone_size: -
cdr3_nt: TGTGCCAGCAGTTACTCAGAGACCAGCTATGGCTACACCTTC
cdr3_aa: CASSYSETSYGYTF

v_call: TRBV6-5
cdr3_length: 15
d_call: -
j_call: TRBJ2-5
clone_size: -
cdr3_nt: TGTGCCAGCAGAAAGGGTGGGGTCCTGGGAGAGACCCAGTACTTC
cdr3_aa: CASRKGGVLGETQYF

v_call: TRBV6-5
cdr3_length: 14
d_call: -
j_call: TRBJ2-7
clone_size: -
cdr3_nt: TGTGCCAGTGGAAGGACGGGGAGCGACTACGAGCAGTACTTC
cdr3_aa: CASGRTGSDYEQYF

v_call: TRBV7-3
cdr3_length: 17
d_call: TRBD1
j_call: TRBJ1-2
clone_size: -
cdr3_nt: TGTGCCAGCAGCTCACCGGGACAGGGGGCAGGTCGTGATGGCTACACCTTC
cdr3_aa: CASSSPGQGAGRDGYTF

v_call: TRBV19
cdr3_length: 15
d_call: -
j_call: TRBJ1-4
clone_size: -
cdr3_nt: TGTGCCAGTGGGGTTGAAGGGAGAGCTAATGAAAAACTGTTTTTT
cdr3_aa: CASGVEGRANEKLFF

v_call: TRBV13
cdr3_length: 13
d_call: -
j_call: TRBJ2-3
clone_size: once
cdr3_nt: TGTGCCAGCAGCCTCCAGGGCCCAGATACGCAGTATTTT
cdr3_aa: CASSLQGPDTQYF

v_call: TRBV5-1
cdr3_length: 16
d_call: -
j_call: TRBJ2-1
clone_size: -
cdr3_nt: TGCGCCAGCAGATCCCGGGACCTATCCCCCTACAATGAGCAGTTCTTC
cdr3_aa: CASRSRDLSPYNEQFF

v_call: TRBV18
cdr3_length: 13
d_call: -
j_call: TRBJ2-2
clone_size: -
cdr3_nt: TGTGCCAGCTCACCACCGTCCACCGGGGAGCTGTTTTTT
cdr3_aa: CASSPPSTGELFF

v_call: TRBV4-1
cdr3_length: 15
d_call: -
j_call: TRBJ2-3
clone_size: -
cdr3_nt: TGCGCCAGCAGCCAAGATGATGGGGGAGCGGATACGCAGTATTTT
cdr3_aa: CASSQDDGGADTQYF

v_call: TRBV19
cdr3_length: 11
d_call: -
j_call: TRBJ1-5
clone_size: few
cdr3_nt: TGTGCCAGTAGTAGGGGGACCATCCAGCATTTT
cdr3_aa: CASSRGTIQHF

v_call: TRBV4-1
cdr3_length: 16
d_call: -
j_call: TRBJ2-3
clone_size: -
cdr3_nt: TGCGCCAGCAGCCAACCTTGGGGGGCGCGGACAGATACGCAGTATTTT
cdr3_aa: CASSQPWGARTDTQYF

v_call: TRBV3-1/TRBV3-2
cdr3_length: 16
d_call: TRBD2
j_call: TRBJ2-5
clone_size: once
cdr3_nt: TGTGCCAGCAGCCTCAGGACTAGCGGGGGGCGAGAGACCCAGTACTTC
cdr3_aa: CASSLRTSGGRETQYF